Given below is one TCR beta chain in context. This sample is drawn from a study of blood T cell repertoires in COVID-19. TCRdb's copy holds only in-frame clones and misses some; the assay was immunoSEQ multiplex PCR. The repertoire holds 100,000 to 150,000 clones, with 60% to 75% as singletons. This sequence originates from an older woman with acute or convalescent COVID-19. Specimen: peripheral blood.

This CDR3 reads CASSPGTNYGYTF. Written as DNA, the CDR3 is TGTGCCAGCAGCCCGGGAACTAACTATGGCTACACCTTC. V is TRBV9 and J is TRBJ1-2; D call uncertain. The CDR3 runs to 13 residues. CDR1 is SGDLS and CDR2 is YYNGEE in the germline V gene. V shed 4 bases and J shed 0 bases, with 7 bases lying between them. The whole variable domain, remainder taken from reference TRBV9 and TRBJ1-2, is DSGVTQTPKHLITATGQRVTLRCSPRSGDLSVYWYQQSLDQGLQFLIQYYNGEERAKGNILERFSAQQFPDLHSELNLSSLELGDSALYFCASSPGTNYGYTFGSGTRLTVV.